This T cell receptor beta chain was identified in a study of blood T cell repertoires in COVID-19. Study overall: Material from acute and convalescent COVID-19 was sourced from the United States, Italy and Spain. T cells, B-cell-depleted T cells, or PBMCs provided the cDNA or gDNA that served as material.

TCRdb's table, derived via immunoSEQ multiplex PCR, lists solely in-frame clones and lacks some. Of around 270,000 clones detected, roughly 86% appear once; the ten largest clones hold 2% to 2.5%. The CDR3 length is 15 residues. The germline gives CDR1 MDHEN, CDR2 SYDVKM. V was clipped by 9 bases and J by 7 bases, with 22 bases between them. The origin of this receptor is a woman in her 50s with acute or convalescent COVID-19. This rearrangement joins TRBV28 to TRBJ1-5, with TRBD1 as a possible D gene (6 bases). Source material: peripheral blood. As DNA, the CDR3 is TGTGCCAGTAAGTTTATGCGCCCAGGGGACCAGCCCCAGCATTTT. Translated: CASKFMRPGDQPQHF.